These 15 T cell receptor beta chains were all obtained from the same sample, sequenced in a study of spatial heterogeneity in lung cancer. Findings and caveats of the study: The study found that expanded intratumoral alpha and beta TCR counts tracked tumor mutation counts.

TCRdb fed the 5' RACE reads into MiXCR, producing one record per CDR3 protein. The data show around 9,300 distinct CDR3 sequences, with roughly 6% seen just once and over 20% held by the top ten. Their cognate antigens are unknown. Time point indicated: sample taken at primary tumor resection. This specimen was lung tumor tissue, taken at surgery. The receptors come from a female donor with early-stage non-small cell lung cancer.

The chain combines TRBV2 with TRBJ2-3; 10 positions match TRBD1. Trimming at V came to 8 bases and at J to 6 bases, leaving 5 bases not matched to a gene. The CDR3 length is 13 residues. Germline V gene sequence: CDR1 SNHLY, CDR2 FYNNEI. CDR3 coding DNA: TGTGCCAGCGGGACAGGGGCAGGGGATACGCAGTATTTT. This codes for CASGTGAGDTQYF.

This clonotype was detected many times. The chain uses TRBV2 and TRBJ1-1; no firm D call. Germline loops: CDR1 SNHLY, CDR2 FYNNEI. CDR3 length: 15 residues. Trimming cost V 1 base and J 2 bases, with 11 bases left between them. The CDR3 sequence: CASSEDGRRNTEAFF. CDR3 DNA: TGTGCCAGCAGTGAAGACGGACGGAGAAACACTGAAGCTTTCTTT. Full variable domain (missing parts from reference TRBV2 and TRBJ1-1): EPEVTQTPSHQVTQMGQEVILRCVPISNHLYFYWYRQILGQKVEFLVSFYNNEISEKSEIFDDQFSVERPDGSNFTLKIRSTKLEDSAMYFCASSEDGRRNTEAFFGQGTRLTVV.

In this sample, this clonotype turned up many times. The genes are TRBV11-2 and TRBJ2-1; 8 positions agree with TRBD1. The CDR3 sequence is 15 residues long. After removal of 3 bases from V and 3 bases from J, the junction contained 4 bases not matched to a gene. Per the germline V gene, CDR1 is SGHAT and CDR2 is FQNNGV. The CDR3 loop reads CASSFSGGDYNEQFF. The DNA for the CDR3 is TGTGCCAGCAGCTTCTCAGGGGGCGACTACAATGAGCAGTTCTTC.

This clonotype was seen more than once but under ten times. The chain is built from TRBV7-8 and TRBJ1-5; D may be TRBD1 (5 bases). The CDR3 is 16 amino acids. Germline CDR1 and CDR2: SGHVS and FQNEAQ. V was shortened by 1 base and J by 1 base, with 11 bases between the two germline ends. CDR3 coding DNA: TGTGCCAGCAGCTTAGAACCGGGGGTGAGCAATCAGCCCCAGCATTTT. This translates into CASSLEPGVSNQPQHF. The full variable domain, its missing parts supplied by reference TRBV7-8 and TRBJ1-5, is GAGVSQSPRYKVAKRGQDVALRCDPISGHVSLFWYQQALGQGPEFLTYFQNEAQLDKSGLPSDRFFAERPEGSVSTLKIQRTQQEDSAVYLCASSLEPGVSNQPQHFGDGTRLSIL.

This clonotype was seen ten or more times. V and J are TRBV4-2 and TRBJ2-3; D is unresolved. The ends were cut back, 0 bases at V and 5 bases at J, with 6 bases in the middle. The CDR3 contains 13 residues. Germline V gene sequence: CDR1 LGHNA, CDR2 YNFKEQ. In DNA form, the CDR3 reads TGTGCCAGCAGCCAAGAGTTCAGAGATACGCAGTATTTT. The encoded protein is CASSQEFRDTQYF.

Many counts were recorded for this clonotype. DNA for the CDR3: TGTGCCAGCAGTTTAGGGGACCCCAAAGTGGATACGCAGTATTTT. It encodes CASSLGDPKVDTQYF. The rearrangement uses TRBV6-5 and TRBJ2-3; D might be TRBD1 or TRBD2, each matching 5 bases. V lost 4 bases to trimming and J lost 6 bases, with 17 bases between them. Germline assignment: CDR1 MNHEY and CDR2 SVGAGI. The CDR3 length is 15 residues.

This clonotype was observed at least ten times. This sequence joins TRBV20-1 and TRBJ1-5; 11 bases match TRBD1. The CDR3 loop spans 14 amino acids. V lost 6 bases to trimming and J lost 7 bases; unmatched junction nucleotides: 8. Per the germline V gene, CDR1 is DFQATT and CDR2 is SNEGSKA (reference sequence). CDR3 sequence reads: CSATDRGQGQPQHF. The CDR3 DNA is TGCAGTGCCACGGACAGGGGGCAGGGACAGCCCCAGCATTTT.

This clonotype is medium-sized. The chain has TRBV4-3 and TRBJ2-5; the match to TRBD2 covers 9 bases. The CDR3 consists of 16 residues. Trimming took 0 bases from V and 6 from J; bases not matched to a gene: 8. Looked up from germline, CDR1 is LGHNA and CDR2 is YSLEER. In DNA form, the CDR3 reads TGCGCCAGCAGCCAAGATGGGCTAGCGGGGTCACAGACCCAGTACTTC. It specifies CASSQDGLAGSQTQYF.

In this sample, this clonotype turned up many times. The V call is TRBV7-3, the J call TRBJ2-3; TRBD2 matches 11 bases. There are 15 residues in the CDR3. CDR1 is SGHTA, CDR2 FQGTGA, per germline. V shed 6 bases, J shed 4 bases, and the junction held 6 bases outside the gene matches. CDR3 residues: CASSSIAGGADTQYF. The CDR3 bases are TGTGCCAGCAGTTCGATAGCGGGAGGGGCAGATACGCAGTATTTT.

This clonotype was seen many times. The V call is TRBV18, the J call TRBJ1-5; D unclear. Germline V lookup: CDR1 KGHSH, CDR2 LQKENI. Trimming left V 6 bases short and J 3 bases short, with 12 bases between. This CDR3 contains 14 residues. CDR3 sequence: CASSSGDYNQPQHF. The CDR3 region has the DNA TGTGCCAGCTCTTCCGGGGATTACAATCAGCCCCAGCATTTT.

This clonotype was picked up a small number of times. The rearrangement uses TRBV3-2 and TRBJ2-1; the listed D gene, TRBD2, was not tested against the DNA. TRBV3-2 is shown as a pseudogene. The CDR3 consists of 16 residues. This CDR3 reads CASSCTFSGEGYEQFF. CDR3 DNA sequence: TGTGCCAGCAGCTGCACCTTTAGCGGGGAAGGCTATGAGCAGTTCTTC.

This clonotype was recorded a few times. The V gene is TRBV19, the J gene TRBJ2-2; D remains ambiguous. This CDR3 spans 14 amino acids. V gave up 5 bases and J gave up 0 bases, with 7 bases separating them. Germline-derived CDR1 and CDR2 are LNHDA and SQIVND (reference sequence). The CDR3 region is CASSQQPNTGELFF. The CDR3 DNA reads TGTGCCAGTAGTCAGCAGCCGAACACCGGGGAGCTGTTTTTT.

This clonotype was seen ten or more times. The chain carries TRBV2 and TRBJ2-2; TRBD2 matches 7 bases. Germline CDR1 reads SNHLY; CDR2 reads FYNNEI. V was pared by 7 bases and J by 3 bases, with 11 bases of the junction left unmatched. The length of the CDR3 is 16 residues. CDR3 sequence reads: CASNNEAGSHTGELFF. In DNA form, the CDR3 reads TGTGCCAGCAATAACGAAGCGGGATCCCACACCGGGGAGCTGTTTTTT.

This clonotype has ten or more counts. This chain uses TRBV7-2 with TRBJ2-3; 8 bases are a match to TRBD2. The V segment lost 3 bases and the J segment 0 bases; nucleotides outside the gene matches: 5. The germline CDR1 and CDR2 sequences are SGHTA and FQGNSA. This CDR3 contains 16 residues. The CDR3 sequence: CASSFISGTSTDTQYF. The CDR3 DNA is TGTGCCAGCAGCTTTATTAGCGGGACTAGCACAGATACGCAGTATTTT.

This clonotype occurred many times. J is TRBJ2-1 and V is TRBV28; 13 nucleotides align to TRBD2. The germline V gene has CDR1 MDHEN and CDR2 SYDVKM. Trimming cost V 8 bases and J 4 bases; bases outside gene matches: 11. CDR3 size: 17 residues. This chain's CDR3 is CASHRTSGRLGYNEQFF. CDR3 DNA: TGTGCCAGCCACCGGACTAGCGGGAGACTGGGATACAATGAGCAGTTCTTC.